A single sample is the source of the 12 T cell receptor beta chains below, sequenced in a study of shared clonotypes between healthy human individuals. Measured with immunoSEQ multiplex PCR; TCRdb has only the in-frame clones, and not every one. The table has about 980,000 clones, over 60% seen once. Sequencing input: memory CD4+ T cells sorted from blood. Subset in this sample: CD45RA-negative fraction. The receptor set was obtained from a man between 18 and 35 years old in good health.

The chain combines TRBV9 with TRBJ2-1; the match to TRBD1 covers 7 bases. Looked up from germline, CDR1 is SGDLS and CDR2 is YYNGEE. The CDR3 has 15 amino acids. Trimming removed 3 bases from V and 1 base from J; junction bases left unmatched: 4. The CDR3 reads CASSARDSSYNEQFF. For the CDR3, the DNA is TGTGCCAGCAGCGCCCGGGACAGTTCCTACAATGAGCAGTTCTTC. Full variable domain (remainder filled in from reference TRBV9 and TRBJ2-1): DSGVTQTPKHLITATGQRVTLRCSPRSGDLSVYWYQQSLDQGLQFLIQYYNGEERAKGNILERFSAQQFPDLHSELNLSSLELGDSALYFCASSARDSSYNEQFFGPGTRLTVL.

Turning to this clone: This sample includes further DNA sequences coding for the same CDR3. The rearrangement joins TRBV5-1 to TRBJ2-5, with TRBD2 identical over 14 bases. The germline CDR1 and CDR2 sequences are SGHRS and YFSETQ. The length of the CDR3 is 16 residues. J gave up 5 bases and V 3 bases, and 6 bases lay outside the gene matches. The CDR3 is CASSSSGTSGGETQYF. Written as DNA, the CDR3 is TGCGCCAGCAGCTCCTCCGGGACTAGCGGGGGTGAGACCCAGTACTTC.

In its sample, this clone was seen once. CDR3 loop: CASSARTSGHGADTQYF. For the CDR3, the DNA is TGTGCCAGCAGTGCCCGGACTAGCGGACACGGAGCGGATACGCAGTATTTT. This chain links TRBV6-1 with TRBJ2-3; 10 nucleotides align to TRBD2. J lost 6 bases, V lost 4 bases, and 13 bases had no gene match. This CDR3 is built from 17 residues. CDR1 is MNHNS, CDR2 SASEGT, per germline.

This chain joins TRBV5-4 and TRBJ2-5; D gene uncertain. Trimming removed 0 bases from V and 2 bases from J, with 5 bases in between. This CDR3 contains 13 residues. CDR1 and CDR2 from the germline V gene are SGHNT and YYREEE (reference sequence). CDR3 DNA: TGTGCCAGCAGCTTGGAGGTACAAGAGACCCAGTACTTC. As protein: CASSLEVQETQYF.

The rearrangement joins TRBV1 to TRBJ2-7; TRBD2, as called in the table, went unchecked against the DNA. TRBV1 is annotated as a pseudogene. This CDR3 spans 21 amino acids. Written as DNA, the CDR3 is TGCACCAGCAGCCAAGACTCCCCGCGTCTAGCGGGAGGTATCCAAAACTACGAGCAGTACTTC. This sequence encodes CTSSQDSPRLAGGIQNYEQYF.

The chain combines TRBV5-1 with TRBJ1-2, with TRBD1 as a possible D gene (5 bases). CDR1 is SGHRS and CDR2 is YFSETQ in the germline V gene. V was trimmed by 8 bases and J by 0 bases, leaving 23 bases between them. The CDR3 is 17 residues long. The chain's CDR3 is CARRGSRVSEANYGYTF. DNA for the CDR3: TGCGCCAGAAGGGGAAGCAGGGTATCGGAAGCTAACTATGGCTACACCTTC.

The CDR3 sequence: CASSDRDRGFTYEQYF. Written as DNA, the CDR3 is TGTGCCAGCAGTGATCGCGACAGGGGCTTCACCTACGAGCAGTACTTC. This sequence joins TRBV25-1 and TRBJ2-7; TRBD1 agrees at 8 bases. V lost 3 bases to trimming and J lost 2 bases; unmatched junction nucleotides: 9. Germline V gene sequence: CDR1 MGHDK, CDR2 SYGVNS. The CDR3 spans 16 residues.

The J gene is TRBJ2-3, the V gene TRBV11-1, with TRBD2 matching 8 bases. The CDR3 consists of 15 residues. V lost 5 bases, J lost 0 bases, and 4 bases stayed unmatched. Germline V CDR1 and CDR2: SGHAT, FQDESV (reference sequence). Here the CDR3 DNA reads TGTGCCAGCAGCCAACCGGGGGGGAGCACAGATACGCAGTATTTT. This encodes CASSQPGGSTDTQYF.

This chain joins TRBV30 and TRBJ2-3; D ambiguous. This CDR3 region has 14 residues. V was clipped by 3 bases and J by 6 bases, with 16 bases between them. Per the germline V gene, CDR1 is GTSNPN and CDR2 is SVGIG (reference sequence). The CDR3 loop is CAWRLGLGMDTQYF. The CDR3 nucleotides read TGTGCCTGGAGATTGGGTTTGGGGATGGATACGCAGTATTTT.

The chain carries TRBV2 and TRBJ2-1, with 7 bases identical to TRBD1. This CDR3 is built from 15 residues. Germline V gene lookup returns CDR1 SNHLY and CDR2 FYNNEI. J lost 5 bases, V lost 5 bases, and 9 bases had no gene match. CDR3 in amino acids: CASSSKGTVNNEQFF. CDR3 in DNA: TGTGCCAGCAGTTCAAAAGGGACAGTCAACAATGAGCAGTTCTTC.

The chain is built from TRBV2 and TRBJ2-5; a possible D gene is TRBD2 (5 bases). Looked up from germline, CDR1 is SNHLY and CDR2 is FYNNEI. The CDR3 is made up of 14 amino acids. V lost 4 bases to trimming and J lost 5 bases, with 14 bases between them. CDR3 DNA: TGTGCCAGCAGTGCCGTGGGCAGGAGGGAGACCCAGTACTTC. Amino acid sequence: CASSAVGRRETQYF.

The CDR3 region is CASSRVTDTQYF. The CDR3 DNA is TGCGCCTCCTCGAGAGTCACAGATACGCAGTATTTT. The rearrangement links TRBV5-1 to TRBJ2-3, with unresolved D. CDR1 is SGHRS and CDR2 is YFSETQ in the germline V gene. Trimming removed 10 bases at V and 2 bases at J, with 11 bases between. This CDR3 contains 12 residues.